Reported below is one T cell receptor beta chain. This clone was detected only once. Which antigen it targets is not known. Nothing much larger sits one base from this clone, and base qualities are not available. This sample stems from a study of a mutant IDH1 vaccine in newly diagnosed glioma (dated by TCRdb to 2020 to 2022). Study-level background: Patients were given eight vaccinations, in weeks 1, 3, 5, 7, 11, 15, 19 and 23, which matched visits V03 through V10. In the chemotherapy-containing groups, vaccination started alongside temozolomide cycles, whereas in patients who had radiotherapy alone it started 4-6 weeks after radiotherapy. Of the approximately 30 treated patients, 62.5% were male and approximately 40% were female, and a mean age of around 40 years was recorded. Before enrollment, patients had received standard therapy of radiotherapy alone, temozolomide alone, or radiochemotherapy with temozolomide; most received the combination. Peripheral blood was drawn at six visits: V03 (baseline), V05, V07, V10, V12 and V13. For exploratory analyses, 25 to 30 treated patients had longitudinal TCRB deep sequencing done wherever samples were available.

Sample time point, as interpreted from the label and publication: week 5, during vaccination. Each vaccine dose, consisting of 300 ug of a 20-mer mutant IDH1 peptide in Montanide, was administered subcutaneously with topical imiquimod. The donors had newly diagnosed IDH1-mutant astrocytomas of WHO grade 3 or 4 that showed loss of nuclear ATRX. The samples were drawn from NOA16, a multicentre, single-arm, open-label phase I trial in Germany that tested a mutant IDH1 peptide vaccine in humans for the first time. Genomic DNA for TCRB sequencing was extracted from EDTA blood using the DNeasy Blood and Tissue Kit. General study outcomes and caveats: Pseudoprogression appeared unrelated to alterations in the top peripheral T cell clonotypes detected by TCRB sequencing. Vaccine-induced immune responses across multiple MHC alleles were detected in approximately 94% of patients. Availability determined which PBMC samples were chosen for TCRB deep sequencing. The authors noted that analyses of patient blood samples could not be reproduced because of sample limitations.

The method behind the library was the immunoSEQ multiplex PCR assay. Rearranged TCR beta chain sequences were amplified with the hsTCRB Kit following the manufacturer's protocol. An Illumina MiSeq was used to sequence the TCRB libraries. The authors' analysis ran thus. The kit vendor's proprietary platform handled demultiplexing, trimming and gene mapping. TCRdb took this table from immuneACCESS and kept in-frame rearrangements with V and J called. Such tables lack part of the clones; where checked against another copy, unresolved V genes explain under half of the gap, and the rest is unexplained. V and J calls and clone size are as listed in that table; D and trimming were resolved from the DNA. Recorded for this sample are fewer than 40,000 clones; over 50% of them occurred a single time. In total, the top ten clones hold approximately 9.9% of the sample. The junction shows trimming of 2 bases on V and 9 bases on J, plus 16 bases between the germline ends. The CDR3 numbers 14 residues from cysteine through phenylalanine. Of the read, only the CDR3 DNA is kept; its 42 bases are in frame from base 1. CDR1 and CDR2 (SGHTA, FQGNSA) derive from the germline V gene.

The source material was PBMCs, sampled from a glioma patient whose treatment included an IDH1 peptide vaccine. The rearranged segments are TRBV7-2 and TRBJ2-5; D gene: possibly TRBD1, on 6 matching bases. The receptor was isolated from a woman aged 18 to 35 with glioma. The CDR3 protein sequence reads: CASSLRTDQEAQYF. The nucleotides are TGTGCCAGCAGCTTAAGGACAGACCAGGAGGCCCAGTACTTC.